This T cell receptor (beta chain) came from a study of cytomegalovirus exposure and HLA in healthy donors. Study-wide context: One earlier analysis, a look at roughly 170 million T cells, found around 110 million unique TCR beta sequences.

In the PCR, 60 Vbeta and 13 Jbeta primers were used. The repertoire was sequenced with immunoSEQ multiplex PCR; TCRdb's copy has only in-frame clones and lacks some. The table shows about 110,000 clones, with 76% occurring only once. At collection, donors were nominally healthy, but unrecorded immune exposures were probable. About this clone itself: Its antigen is not known.

Study-wide results and caveats: Most likely, a cluster of highly shared sequence variants arose as a sequencing artifact.

The V end lost 9 bases, the J end lost 4 bases, and 12 bases lay between the germline ends. The CDR3 covers 12 residues. Sequencing was done on a sample of PBMCs. The chain carries TRBV6-7 and TRBJ1-2, with D hard to call. TRBV6-7 carries the ORF label, with uncertain function. The sequence was obtained from a man under 40 in good health and CMV-seropositive. The CDR3 DNA follows: TGTGCCAGGTCGTGGGAGCCCTATGGCTACACCTTC. It is translated as CARSWEPYGYTF.